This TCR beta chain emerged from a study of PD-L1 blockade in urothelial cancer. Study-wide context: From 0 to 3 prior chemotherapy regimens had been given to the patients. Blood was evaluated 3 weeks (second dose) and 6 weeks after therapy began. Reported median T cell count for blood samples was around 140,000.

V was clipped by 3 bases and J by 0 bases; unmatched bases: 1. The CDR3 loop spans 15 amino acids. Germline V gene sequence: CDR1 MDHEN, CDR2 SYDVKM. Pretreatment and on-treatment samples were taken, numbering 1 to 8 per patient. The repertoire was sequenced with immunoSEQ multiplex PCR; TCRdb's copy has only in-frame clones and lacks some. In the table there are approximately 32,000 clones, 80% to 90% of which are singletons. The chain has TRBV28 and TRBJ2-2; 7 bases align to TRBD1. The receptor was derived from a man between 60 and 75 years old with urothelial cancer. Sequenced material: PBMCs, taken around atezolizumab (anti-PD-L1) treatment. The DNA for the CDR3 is TGTGCCAGCAGTTTTCAGGGGGCGAACACCGGGGAGCTGTTTTTT. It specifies CASSFQGANTGELFF.